This T cell receptor beta chain was obtained from a study of T-cell memory formation after mild COVID-19 (dated by TCRdb to the early 2020s). General notes on the study: TCR sequence clusters from the two donors were found to be largely donor specific. In two donors, T-cell clones that expanded and contracted after mild COVID-19 were followed by sequencing TCRalpha and TCRbeta repertoires longitudinally. The cohort was made up of two young adult volunteers, one female and one male, who were previously healthy. Study-wide findings and limitations: Some responding clones were found in pre-infection memory, which suggests that pre-existing cross-reactive memory T cells took part in the SARS-CoV-2 response. The second-wave clones that peaked on day 37 were not confirmed to be SARS-CoV-2 specific. Contracting CD4+ clones were located mainly in the CM and EM memory subsets, whereas CD8+ clones were found to be enriched in EMRA. Clones contracting from day 15 to 85 had balanced CD4/CD8 phenotypes, while a second wave expanding from day 15 to 37 was biased towards CD4+. Only a couple of mild cases were covered in the study, and larger cohorts including severe cases with pre-infection samples were considered necessary.

Inclusive of the bounding cysteine and phenylalanine, the CDR3 is 15 residues long. Only the CDR3 part of the read is kept: 45 bases, read in frame from the first base. The junction carries 13 bases between V and J, which are trimmed by 3 bases and 6 bases respectively. From the germline V gene (reference sequence), CDR1 is SGHNT and CDR2 is YYREEE. This clonotype was counted only a few times. There is no known antigen for this receptor. Base quality data are lacking; no much larger clone is found one base away. Sequenced using an Illumina NovaSeq 6000. Using 5'RACE with constant-segment primers, TCRalpha and TCRbeta cDNA libraries were constructed, with sample barcodes and unique molecular identifiers added in the process. Trizol reagent was used to extract RNA from every sample. Library amplification was performed in two PCR steps, and a second sample barcode and Illumina TruSeq adapters were introduced in the second step. Libraries were sequenced on an Illumina NovaSeq with 2 x 150 bp paired-end reads. The study's processing was this. Reads were demultiplexed and collapsed into UMI-guided consensus sequences with migec v1.2.7. Using mixcr v2.1.11, UMI consensuses were aligned to TRA and TRB V and J templates and then assembled into clonotypes. A clonotype was counted as expanded or contracted only if both edgeR and NoisET called the change significant, with noise models trained on biological replicates. For edgeR calls, the cutoffs were a false discovery rate-adjusted p below 0.01 and a log2 fold-change threshold of 1. As an exploratory analysis of dynamics, max-normalized trajectories of the 1000 most abundant clonotypes were examined by PCA with hierarchical clustering. The CD4 or CD8 phenotype of responding clones was assigned using the separately sequenced CD4+ and CD8+ repertoires. The public reads were reanalyzed by TCRdb: fastp trimming at Q25, MiXCR alignment, in-frame beta chains only. Each entry merges the rows of one CDR3 protein and shows their most common DNA and genes. TCRdb, rather than the study authors, made the V and J calls. For this sample there are roughly 200,000 distinct CDR3 sequences; around 9.1% appear just once. 3.5% of the sample goes to the ten largest clones.

Ficoll-Paque density gradient centrifugation was the method used to isolate PBMCs. The sequenced sample was PBMCs or a T cell subset sorted from them (not recorded which). The chain links TRBV5-4 with TRBJ1-6, with TRBD1 perhaps the D gene, on 5 matching bases. The origin of this receptor is a man between 18 and 35 years old who had mild COVID-19 (a few samples of this study predate the infection). The sample titles of this study are shuffled in the database, so cell type and time point are left out; the donor was told from shared clones. The CDR3 region: CASSSLTVANSPLHF. The bases read TGTGCCAGCAGCTCCTTGACAGTCGCTAATTCACCCCTCCACTTT.